The 15 T cell receptor beta chains given below trace back to one sample, sequenced in a study of CXCR3-negative and CXCR3-positive naive CD8 T cells. Researchers prepared the TRB cDNA libraries using 5' RACE with UMI labels. TCRdb reprocessed the 5' RACE reads, keeping one entry per CDR3 protein, no DNA. The table gives around 61,000 distinct CDR3 sequences; the top ten clones make up approximately 0.72% of it. These receptors are not linked to any known antigen. Study results and limitations: Naive cells that were CXCR3-positive had more hydrophobic TRB CDR3s (compared with CXCR3-negative naive cells).

Input material: naive CXCR3+ CD8+ T cells from blood. Indicated subset: CD45RO-CCR7+CD27+CD95- naive CD8+ T cells expressing CXCR3 (TNR3+). These receptors originate from a human donor in good health. Some clones in this sample may be carry-over from other donors' samples.

The rearrangement uses TRBV20-1 and TRBJ2-2; absent DNA, TCRdb's TRBD2 call cannot be checked. Germline V gene sequence: CDR1 DFQATT, CDR2 SNEGSKA (reference sequence). The CDR3 is made up of 14 amino acids. The CDR3 spells CSARGLAATGELFF.

This chain uses TRBV7-9 with TRBJ1-2; absent DNA, TCRdb's TRBD1 call cannot be checked. The length of the CDR3 is 16 residues. In germline, CDR1 is SEHNR, CDR2 FQNEAQ (reference sequence). CDR3: CASSSDRRPINYGYTF.

This chain connects TRBV29-1 to TRBJ2-1; the TRBD2 assignment by TCRdb is unverifiable without DNA. The CDR3 length is 16 residues. CDR1 and CDR2 (germline): SQVTM, ANQGSEA. This CDR3 reads CSVEFYLAGGYNEQFF.

V gene TRBV3-1 combines with J gene TRBJ2-3. Germline lookup yields CDR1 LGHDT and CDR2 YNNKEL (reference sequence). The CDR3 is 13 amino acids. The chain's CDR3 is CARSQAGADTQYF.

This rearrangement joins TRBV4-3 to TRBJ2-1; TCRdb calls TRBD2, which cannot be checked without DNA. This CDR3 region has 17 residues. In germline, CDR1 is LGHNA, CDR2 YSLEER. The CDR3: CASSQGSSGGTHNEQFF.

This rearrangement joins TRBV14 to TRBJ2-7. Germline CDR1 and CDR2: SGHDN and FVKESK. The CDR3 runs 14 residues. This CDR3 is CASNLVAGPYEQYF.

The V call is TRBV7-9, the J call TRBJ2-1; the TCRdb call, TRBD1, lacks DNA for checking. The CDR3 is 14 amino acids. Per the germline V gene, CDR1 is SEHNR and CDR2 is FQNEAQ (reference sequence). Here the CDR3 reads CASSLAQGLNEQFF.

The chain recombines TRBV3-1 with TRBJ2-1; the TCRdb D gene call, TRBD2, has no DNA to confirm it. This CDR3 spans 18 amino acids. The germline V gene encodes CDR1 LGHDT and CDR2 YNNKEL (reference sequence). The CDR3 reads CASSQDPPTSFAYNEQFF.

This rearrangement joins TRBV7-2 to TRBJ2-7; TCRdb returns TRBD2, unconfirmable since there is no DNA. This CDR3 is built from 14 residues. Germline V gene lookup returns CDR1 SGHTA and CDR2 FQGNSA. The chain's CDR3 is CASSFGGVAYEQYF.

V is TRBV20-1 and J is TRBJ1-1; TCRdb proposes TRBD1, but this gene call is untestable without DNA. This CDR3 spans 13 amino acids. Germline lookup yields CDR1 DFQATT and CDR2 SNEGSKA (reference sequence). CDR3 in amino acids: CSAKTGMGTEAFF.

The chain joins TRBV7-3 to TRBJ1-1; as DNA is missing, the TRBD1 call by TCRdb cannot be tested. CDR3 size: 15 residues. Per the germline V gene, CDR1 is SGHTA and CDR2 is FQGTGA. The CDR3 reads CASSLTGGVNTEAFF.

CDR3 in amino acids: CASLIKGRVGNEQFF. V usage is TRBV10-1 and J usage is TRBJ2-1; TCRdb indicates TRBD1, and absent DNA this call remains unverified. The CDR3 loop spans 15 amino acids. The germline CDR1 and CDR2 sequences are WNHNN and SYGVQD (reference sequence).

The gene calls are TRBV4-3 and TRBJ2-7; TCRdb reports TRBD2, a call that lacks DNA to check it against. CDR1 is LGHNA, CDR2 YSLEER, per germline. The CDR3 is made up of 15 amino acids. The CDR3 protein is CASSQDAAAFYEQYF.

V is TRBV3-1 and J is TRBJ2-7; the D call from TCRdb, TRBD1, cannot be confirmed without DNA. This CDR3 has 14 amino acids. Germline CDR1 and CDR2: LGHDT and YNNKEL (reference sequence). The CDR3 here is CASSLGTSSYEQYF.

V is TRBV5-1 and J is TRBJ2-7. The CDR3 runs 15 residues. CDR1 is SGHRS, CDR2 YFSETQ, per germline. The CDR3 sequence is CASSLVSQPRWEQYF.